This T cell receptor (beta chain) was captured in a study of shared clonotypes between healthy human individuals. For the study at large: The study used three CD4 naive, three CD4 memory, two CD8 naive and one CD8 memory plate per donor. General study points: A small donor pool kept down the genetic and exposure-history diversity that was represented. A handful of donors showed sharing of around 5% of naive CD4 clonotypes. Sequencing of the sorted subsets was shown by rarefaction to be incomplete despite large depth.

Method: immunoSEQ multiplex PCR; TCRdb's copy keeps in-frame clones and lacks some. Of millions of clones listed, 85% to 95% are singletons. Comments on this clone: What it binds is not known.

V shed 6 bases and J 6 bases; nucleotides not matched to a gene: 2. The CDR3 is 14 amino acids. CDR1 MNHNS and CDR2 SASEGT come from the germline V gene. The specimen was naive CD4+ T cells sorted from blood. Regarding subset: CD45RA+ positively selected. This receptor was obtained from a man younger than 35 in good health. This chain joins TRBV6-1 and TRBJ2-2, with TRBD1 matching over 12 bases. The CDR3 sequence is CASRGDRGPGELFF. The CDR3 region has the DNA TGTGCCAGCAGAGGGGACAGGGGGCCCGGGGAGCTGTTTTTT.